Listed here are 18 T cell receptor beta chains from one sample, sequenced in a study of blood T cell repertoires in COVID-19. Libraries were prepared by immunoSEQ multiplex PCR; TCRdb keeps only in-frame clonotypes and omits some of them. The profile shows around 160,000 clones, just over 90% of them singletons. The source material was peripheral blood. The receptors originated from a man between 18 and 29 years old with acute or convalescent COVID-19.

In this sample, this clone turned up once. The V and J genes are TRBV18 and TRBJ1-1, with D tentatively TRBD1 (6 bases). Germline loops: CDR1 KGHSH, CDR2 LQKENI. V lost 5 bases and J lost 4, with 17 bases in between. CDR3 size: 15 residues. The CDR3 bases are TGTGCCAGCTCAGCCAGGGGTGATGCTTCCACTGAAGCTTTCTTT. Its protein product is CASSARGDASTEAFF.

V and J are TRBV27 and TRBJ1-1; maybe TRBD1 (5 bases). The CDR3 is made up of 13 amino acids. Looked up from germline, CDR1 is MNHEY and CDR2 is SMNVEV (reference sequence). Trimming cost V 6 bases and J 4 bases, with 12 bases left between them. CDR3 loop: CASRITGVTEAFF. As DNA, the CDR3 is TGTGCCAGCAGGATCACGGGGGTCACTGAAGCTTTCTTT.

The CDR3 protein is CSVEGVTGRGYTF. As DNA, the CDR3 is TGCAGCGTTGAAGGCGTGACAGGGCGCGGCTACACCTTC. The chain combines TRBV29-1 with TRBJ1-2, with TRBD1 matching over 7 bases. The CDR3 sequence is 13 residues long. Germline loops: CDR1 SQVTM, CDR2 ANQGSEA. The trim removed 1 base at V and 8 bases at J, leaving 7 bases unmatched.

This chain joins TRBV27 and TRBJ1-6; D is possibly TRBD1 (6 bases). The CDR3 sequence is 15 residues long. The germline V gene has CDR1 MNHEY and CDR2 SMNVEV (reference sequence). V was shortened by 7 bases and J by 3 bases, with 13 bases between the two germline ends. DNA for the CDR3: TGTGCCAGCAAAATACAGGGAGTCTATAATTCACCCCTCCACTTT. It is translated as CASKIQGVYNSPLHF.

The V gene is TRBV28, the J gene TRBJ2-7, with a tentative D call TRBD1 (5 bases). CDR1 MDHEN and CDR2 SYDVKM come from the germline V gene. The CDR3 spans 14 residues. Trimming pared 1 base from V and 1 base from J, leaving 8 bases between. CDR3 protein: CASSLLDTSYEQYF. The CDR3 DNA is TGTGCCAGCAGTTTATTGGACACTTCCTACGAGCAGTACTTC.

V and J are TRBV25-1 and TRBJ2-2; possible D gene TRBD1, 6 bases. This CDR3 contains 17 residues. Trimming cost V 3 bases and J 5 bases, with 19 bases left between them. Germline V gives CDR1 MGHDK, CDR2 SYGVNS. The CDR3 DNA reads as TGTGCCAGCAGTGAGGCCCCTACAGGGATGGGGACCGGGGAGCTGTTTTTT. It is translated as CASSEAPTGMGTGELFF.

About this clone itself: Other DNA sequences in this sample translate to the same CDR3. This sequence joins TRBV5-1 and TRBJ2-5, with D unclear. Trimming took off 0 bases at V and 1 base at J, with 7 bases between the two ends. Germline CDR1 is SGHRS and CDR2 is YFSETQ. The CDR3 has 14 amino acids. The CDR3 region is CASSLDRTQETQYF. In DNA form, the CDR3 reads TGCGCCAGCAGCTTGGACAGAACCCAAGAGACCCAGTACTTC.

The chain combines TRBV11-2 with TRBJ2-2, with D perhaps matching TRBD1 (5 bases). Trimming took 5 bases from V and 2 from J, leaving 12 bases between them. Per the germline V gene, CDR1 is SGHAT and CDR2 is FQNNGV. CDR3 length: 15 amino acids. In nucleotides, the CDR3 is TGTGCCAGCAGCCCCATAAGGGGCAACACCGGGGAGCTGTTTTTT. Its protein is CASSPIRGNTGELFF.

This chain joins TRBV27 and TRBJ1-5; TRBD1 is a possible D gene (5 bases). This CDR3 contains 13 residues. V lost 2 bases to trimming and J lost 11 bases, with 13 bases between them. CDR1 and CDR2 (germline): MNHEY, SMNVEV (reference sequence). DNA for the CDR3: TGTGCCAGCAGTTTAGGGGGGACGGGGGCCCAGCATTTT. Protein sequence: CASSLGGTGAQHF.

CDR3 loop: CASSPGEKLFF. Written as DNA, the CDR3 is TGTGCCAGCTCACCAGGCGAAAAACTGTTTTTT. The chain is built from TRBV18 and TRBJ1-4; D gene ambiguous. V dropped 2 bases and J dropped 8 bases, with 3 bases sitting between them. The CDR3 runs 11 residues. Germline V gives CDR1 KGHSH, CDR2 LQKENI.

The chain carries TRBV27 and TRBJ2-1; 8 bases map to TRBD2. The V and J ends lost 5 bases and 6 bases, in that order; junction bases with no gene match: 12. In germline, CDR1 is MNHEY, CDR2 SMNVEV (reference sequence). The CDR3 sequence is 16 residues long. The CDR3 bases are TGTGCCAGCAGTCCATCTACGGGAGCGGGAGCCAATGAGCAGTTCTTC. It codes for CASSPSTGAGANEQFF.

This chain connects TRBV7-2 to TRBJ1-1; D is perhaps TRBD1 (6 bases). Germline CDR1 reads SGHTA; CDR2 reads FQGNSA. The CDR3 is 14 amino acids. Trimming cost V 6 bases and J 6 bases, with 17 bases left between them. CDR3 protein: CASRGTQRIPEAFF. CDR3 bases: TGTGCCAGCAGGGGGACACAGAGGATCCCTGAAGCTTTCTTT. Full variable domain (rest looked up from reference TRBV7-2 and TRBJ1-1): GAGVSQSPSNKVTEKGKDVELRCDPISGHTALYWYRQSLGQGLEFLIYFQGNSAPDKSGLPSDRFSAERTGGSVSTLTIQRTQQEDSAVYLCASRGTQRIPEAFFGQGTRLTVV.

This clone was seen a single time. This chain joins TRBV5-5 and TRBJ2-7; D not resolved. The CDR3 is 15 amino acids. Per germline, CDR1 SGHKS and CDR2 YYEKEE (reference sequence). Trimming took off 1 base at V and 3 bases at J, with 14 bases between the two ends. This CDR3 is CASSLRVEADYEQYF. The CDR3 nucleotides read TGTGCCAGCAGCTTGCGGGTCGAGGCGGACTACGAGCAGTACTTC. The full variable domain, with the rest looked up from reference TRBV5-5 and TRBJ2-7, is DAGVTQSPTHLIKTRGQQVTLRCSPISGHKSVSWYQQVLGQGPQFIFQYYEKEERGRGNFPDRFSARQFPNYSSELNVNALLLGDSALYLCASSLRVEADYEQYFGPGTRLTVT.

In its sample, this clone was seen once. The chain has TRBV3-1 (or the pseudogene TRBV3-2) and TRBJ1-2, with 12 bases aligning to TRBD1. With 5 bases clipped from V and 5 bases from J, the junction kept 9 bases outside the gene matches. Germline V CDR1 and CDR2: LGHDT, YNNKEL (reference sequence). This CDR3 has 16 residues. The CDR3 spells CASSWSPGQGAYGYTF. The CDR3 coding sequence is TGTGCCAGCAGCTGGAGTCCGGGACAGGGGGCATATGGCTACACCTTC.

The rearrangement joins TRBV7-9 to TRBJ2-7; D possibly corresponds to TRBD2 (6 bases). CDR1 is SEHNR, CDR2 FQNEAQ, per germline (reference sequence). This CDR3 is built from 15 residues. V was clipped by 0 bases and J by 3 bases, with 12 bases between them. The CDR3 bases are TGTGCCAGCAGCTTAGCGCAGGGACTTGACTACGAGCAGTACTTC. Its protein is CASSLAQGLDYEQYF.

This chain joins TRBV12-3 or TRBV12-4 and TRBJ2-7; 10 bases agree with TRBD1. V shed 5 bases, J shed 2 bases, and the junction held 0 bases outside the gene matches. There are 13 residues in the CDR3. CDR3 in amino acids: CASSDRGPYEQYF. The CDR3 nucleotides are TGTGCCAGCAGTGACAGGGGGCCCTACGAGCAGTACTTC.

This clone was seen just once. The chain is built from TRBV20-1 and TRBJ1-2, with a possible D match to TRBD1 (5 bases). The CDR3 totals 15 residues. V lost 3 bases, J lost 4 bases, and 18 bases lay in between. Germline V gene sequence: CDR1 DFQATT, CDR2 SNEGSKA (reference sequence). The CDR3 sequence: CSASRPEGISYGYTF. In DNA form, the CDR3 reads TGCAGTGCTAGTCGACCGGAGGGGATCAGCTATGGCTACACCTTC.

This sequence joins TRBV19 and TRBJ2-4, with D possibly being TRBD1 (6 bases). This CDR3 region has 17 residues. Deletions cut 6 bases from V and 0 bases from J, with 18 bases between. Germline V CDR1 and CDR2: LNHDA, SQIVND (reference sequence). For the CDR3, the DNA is TGTGCCAGTAGAGTAGCTCGGACAGCCATAGCCAAAAACATTCAGTACTTC. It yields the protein CASRVARTAIAKNIQYF.